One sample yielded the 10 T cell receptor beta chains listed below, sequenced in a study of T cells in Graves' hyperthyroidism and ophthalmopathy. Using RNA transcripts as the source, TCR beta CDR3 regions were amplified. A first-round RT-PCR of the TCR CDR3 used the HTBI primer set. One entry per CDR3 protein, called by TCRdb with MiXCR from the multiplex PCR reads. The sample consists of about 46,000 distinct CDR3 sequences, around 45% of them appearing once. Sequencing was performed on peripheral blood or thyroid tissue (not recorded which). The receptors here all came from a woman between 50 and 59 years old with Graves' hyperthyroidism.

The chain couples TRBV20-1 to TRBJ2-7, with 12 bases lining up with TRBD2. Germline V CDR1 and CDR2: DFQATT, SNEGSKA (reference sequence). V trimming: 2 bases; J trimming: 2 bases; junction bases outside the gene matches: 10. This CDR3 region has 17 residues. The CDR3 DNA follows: TGCAGTGCTAGATCCACCCGACTAGCGGGAGCAGCCTACGAGCAGTACTTC. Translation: CSARSTRLAGAAYEQYF.

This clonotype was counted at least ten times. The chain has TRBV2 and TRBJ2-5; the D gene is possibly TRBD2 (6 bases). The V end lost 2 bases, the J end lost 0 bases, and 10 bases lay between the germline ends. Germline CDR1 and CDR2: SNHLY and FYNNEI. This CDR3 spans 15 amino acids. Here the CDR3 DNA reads TGTGCCAGCAGTGAACGGGGAGGCTACCAAGAGACCCAGTACTTC. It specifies CASSERGGYQETQYF.

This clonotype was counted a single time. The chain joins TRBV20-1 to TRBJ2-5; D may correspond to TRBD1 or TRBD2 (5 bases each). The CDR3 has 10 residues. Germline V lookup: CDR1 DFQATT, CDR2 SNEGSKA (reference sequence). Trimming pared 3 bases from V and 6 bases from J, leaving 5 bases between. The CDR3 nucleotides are TGCAGTGCTAGGGGACAGACCCAGTACTTC. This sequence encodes CSARGQTQYF.

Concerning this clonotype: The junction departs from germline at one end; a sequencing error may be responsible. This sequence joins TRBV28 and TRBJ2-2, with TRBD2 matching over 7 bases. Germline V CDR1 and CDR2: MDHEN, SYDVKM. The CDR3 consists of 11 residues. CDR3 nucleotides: TGTGCCAGCAGTTTATCGGGGGGGCTGTTTTTT. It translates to CASSLSGGLFF. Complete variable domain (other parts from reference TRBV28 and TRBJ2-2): DVKVTQSSRYLVKRTGEKVFLECVQDMDHENMFWYRQDPGLGLRLIYFSYDVKMKEKGDIPEGYSVSREKKERFSLILESASTNQTSMYLCASSLSGGLFFGEGSRLTVL.

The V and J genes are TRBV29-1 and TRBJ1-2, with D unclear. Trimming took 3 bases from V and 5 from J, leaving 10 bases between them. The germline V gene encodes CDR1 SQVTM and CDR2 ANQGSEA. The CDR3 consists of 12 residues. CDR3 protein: CSVDSGSYGYTF. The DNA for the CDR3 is TGCAGCGTTGACTCGGGGAGTTATGGCTACACCTTC. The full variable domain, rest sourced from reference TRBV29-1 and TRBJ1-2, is SAVISQKPSRDICQRGTSLTIQCQVDSQVTMMFWYRQQPGQSLTLIATANQGSEATYESGFVIDKFPISRPNLTFSTLTVSNMSPEDSSIYLCSVDSGSYGYTFGSGTRLTVV.

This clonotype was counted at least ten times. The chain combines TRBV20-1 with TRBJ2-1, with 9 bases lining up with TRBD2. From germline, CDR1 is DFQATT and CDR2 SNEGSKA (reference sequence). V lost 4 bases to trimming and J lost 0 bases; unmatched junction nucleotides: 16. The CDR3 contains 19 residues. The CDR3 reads CSAKTGTSLSLSSYNEQFF. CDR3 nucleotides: TGCAGTGCTAAGACCGGGACTAGCCTATCTTTGAGCTCCTACAATGAGCAGTTCTTC.

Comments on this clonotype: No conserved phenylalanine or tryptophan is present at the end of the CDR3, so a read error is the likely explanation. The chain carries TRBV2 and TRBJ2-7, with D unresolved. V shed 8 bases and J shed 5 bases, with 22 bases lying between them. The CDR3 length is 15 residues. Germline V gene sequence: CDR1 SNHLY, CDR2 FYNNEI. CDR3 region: CASVRGGTKAHEQYL. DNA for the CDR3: TGTGCCAGCGTTCGCGGTGGCACCAAGGCTCACGAGCAGTACCTC.

DNA of the CDR3: TGTGCCATCAGGGAGACGAACACTGGGGCCAACGTCCTGACTTTC. It encodes CAIRETNTGANVLTF. V gene TRBV10-3 combines with J gene TRBJ2-6; the D is unclear. CDR1 ENHRY and CDR2 SYGVKD come from the germline V gene. Deletions cut 6 bases from V and 2 bases from J, with 11 bases between. The length of the CDR3 is 15 residues.

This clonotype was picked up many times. The CDR3 DNA follows: TGTGCCAGCAGCTTAGAGGGGTGGTCTCAGCCCCAGCATTTT. Residues: CASSLEGWSQPQHF. The J gene is TRBJ1-5, the V gene TRBV7-9, with D maybe TRBD1 (5 bases). The CDR3 loop spans 14 amino acids. Germline values: CDR1 SEHNR, CDR2 FQNEAQ (reference sequence). With 1 base removed from V and 6 bases from J, the gap between germline ends came to 10 bases.

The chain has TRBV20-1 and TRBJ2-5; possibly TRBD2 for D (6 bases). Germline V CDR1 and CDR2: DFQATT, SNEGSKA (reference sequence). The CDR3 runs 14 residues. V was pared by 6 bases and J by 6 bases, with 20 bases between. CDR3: CSASSLVAVKTQYF. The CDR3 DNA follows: TGCAGTGCCAGCAGCTTAGTAGCGGTGAAGACCCAGTACTTC.